This T cell receptor beta chain stems from a study of OX40 agonist ivuxolimab in advanced cancers. Turning to the overall study: Ivuxolimab was a fully human IgG2 agonistic monoclonal antibody targeting the costimulatory receptor OX40 (CD134). The dose-escalation cohort was 82.7% male with a mean age of around 64 years, ranging from roughly 23 to 85. Intravenous ivuxolimab was administered to patients every 2 weeks at six dose levels: 0.01, 0.1, 0.3, 1.5, 3 and 10 mg/kg. The point of sequencing TCRbeta in the periphery was to test whether ivuxolimab changed TCR sequence diversity and drove clonal T-cell expansion. The monotherapy dose-escalation portion (N ≈ 50 patients) of the phase I ivuxolimab trial is reported in the paper. Partial responses occurred in three dose-escalation patients, of whom one had hepatocellular carcinoma and two had cutaneous melanoma. Patients were allowed to have had prior anti-PD-1, anti-PD-L1 or anti-CTLA-4 therapy, and less than 45% of the dose-escalation patients had previously received checkpoint inhibitors. Among the 52 dose-escalation patients, approximately 20 had hepatocellular carcinoma, roughly 15 melanoma, 9 renal cell carcinoma and 9 head and neck cancer. Overall study results and their limits: On average, CD8+ T cells showed more expanded clones than CD4+ T cells after ivuxolimab. At doses of 0.1 to 3.0 mg/kg, clonal expansion of both CD4+ and CD8+ T cells in blood was seen between baseline and week 6. Low levels of normalized T-cell clonal expansion were also seen in some nonresponding patients. The antigen specificity of the clonally expanded peripheral T cells was not determined. In the 0.1-3.0 mg/kg groups, partial responders had among the lowest normalized peripheral clonal expansion, particularly in CD8+ T cells.

Genomic DNA was isolated from the sorted cells so that the TCRbeta CDR3 region could be sequenced. The immunoSEQ Assay was used for sequencing of TCRbeta CDR3 regions. The table was pulled from immuneACCESS by TCRdb, which kept in-frame rearrangements only. Such tables lose some clones; where checked, under half of the loss comes from unresolved V genes, and the rest has no known cause. Across this sample there are about 95,000 clones, with roughly nine tenths seen only once. The top ten hold under 0.35% of the sample. The trial excluded patients who had a history of autoimmune disease or who were on systemic immunosuppression. Peripheral blood for TCR sequencing was collected from all dose cohorts at baseline, on cycle 4 day 1, and on cycle 7 day 1. The samples were taken from a phase I, first-in-human, multicenter, open-label dose-escalation trial of ivuxolimab. The trial enrolled adults with locally advanced or metastatic head and neck squamous cell, hepatocellular, melanoma or renal cell carcinoma. Before TCR sequencing, CD4+ T cells and CD8+ T cells were sorted from peripheral blood as separate populations.

For this clone: No cognate antigen has been identified for it. Qualities for individual bases were not recorded, and no much larger clone is one base off.

Inclusive of the bounding cysteine and phenylalanine, the CDR3 is 18 residues long. Here the CDR3 DNA is all that survives: 54 bases in frame from base 1. Looking up the germline V gene (reference sequence) yields CDR1 SEHNR and CDR2 FQNEAQ. V and J lose 1 base and 3 bases, and a span of 21 bases separates them. This specimen consisted of CD4+ or CD8+ T cells sorted from blood, obtained in a trial of the OX40 agonist ivuxolimab. The chain employs TRBV7-9 and TRBJ2-5; the D gene is perhaps TRBD2, on 6 matching bases. This TCR was sampled from an adult with an advanced solid tumor such as melanoma, head and neck, liver or kidney cancer. The CDR3 has the sequence CASSLGPGLLSSKETQYF. Here is the DNA: TGTGCCAGCAGCTTAGGTCCGGGACTTCTTAGCTCAAAAGAGACCCAGTACTTC.